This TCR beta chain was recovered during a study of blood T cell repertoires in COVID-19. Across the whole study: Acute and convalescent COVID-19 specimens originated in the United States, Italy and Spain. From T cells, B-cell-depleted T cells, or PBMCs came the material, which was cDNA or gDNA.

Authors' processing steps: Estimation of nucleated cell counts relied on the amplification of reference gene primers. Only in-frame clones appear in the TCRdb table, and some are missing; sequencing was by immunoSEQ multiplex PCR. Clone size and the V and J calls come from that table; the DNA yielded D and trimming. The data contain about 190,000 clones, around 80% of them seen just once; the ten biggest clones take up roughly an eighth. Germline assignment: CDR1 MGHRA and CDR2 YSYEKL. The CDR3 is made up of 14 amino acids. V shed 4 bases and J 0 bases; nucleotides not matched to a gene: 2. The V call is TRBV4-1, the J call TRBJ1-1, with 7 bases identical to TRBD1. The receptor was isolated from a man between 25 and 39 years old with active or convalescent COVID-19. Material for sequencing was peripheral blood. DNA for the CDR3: TGCGCCAGCAGCCTGGGACAGCTGAACACTGAAGCTTTCTTT. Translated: CASSLGQLNTEAFF.